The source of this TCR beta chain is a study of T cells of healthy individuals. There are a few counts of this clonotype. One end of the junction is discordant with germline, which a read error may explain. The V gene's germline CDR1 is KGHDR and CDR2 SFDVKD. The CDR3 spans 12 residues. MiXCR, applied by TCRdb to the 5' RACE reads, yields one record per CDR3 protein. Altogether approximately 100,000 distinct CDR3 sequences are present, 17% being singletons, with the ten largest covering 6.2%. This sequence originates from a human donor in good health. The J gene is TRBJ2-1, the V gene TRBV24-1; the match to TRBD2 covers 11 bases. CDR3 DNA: TGTGCCACCAGTGATTCTAGCGGGAGGAGGGTCTTC. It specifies CATSDSSGRRVF.